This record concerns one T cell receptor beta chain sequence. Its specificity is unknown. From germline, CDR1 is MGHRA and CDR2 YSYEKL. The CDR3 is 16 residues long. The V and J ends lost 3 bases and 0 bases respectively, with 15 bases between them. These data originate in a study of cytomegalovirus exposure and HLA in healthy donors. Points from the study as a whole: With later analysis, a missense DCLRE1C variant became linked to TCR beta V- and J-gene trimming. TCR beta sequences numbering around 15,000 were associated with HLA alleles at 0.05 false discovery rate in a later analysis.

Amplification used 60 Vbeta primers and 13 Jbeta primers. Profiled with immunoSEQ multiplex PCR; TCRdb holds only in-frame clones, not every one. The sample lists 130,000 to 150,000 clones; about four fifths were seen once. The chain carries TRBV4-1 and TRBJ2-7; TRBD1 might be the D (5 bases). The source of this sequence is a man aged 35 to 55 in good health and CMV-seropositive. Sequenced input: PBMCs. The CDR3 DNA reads TGCGCCAGCAGCCATAACACAGGTGTCTCCTCCTACGAGCAGTACTTC. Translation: CASSHNTGVSSYEQYF.